The 17 T cell receptor beta chains presented below share a single source sample, sequenced in a study of control samples from healthy donors and cancer patients. Profiled with immunoSEQ multiplex PCR; TCRdb holds only in-frame clones, not every one. The data show about 80,000 clones, with approximately 88% seen just once and 7.5% to 9% held by the top ten. The material sequenced was blood. The receptors shown here come from a woman aged 55-69 years in good health.

J is TRBJ1-1 and V is TRBV5-1; TRBD1 is a possible D gene (6 bases). CDR3 length: 15 residues. Trimming took 4 bases from V and 0 from J, leaving 13 bases between them. Looked up from germline, CDR1 is SGHRS and CDR2 is YFSETQ. In DNA form, the CDR3 reads TGCGCCAGCAGCCCCTGGGACACCTTGAACACTGAAGCTTTCTTT. Amino acids: CASSPWDTLNTEAFF.

The chain combines TRBV21-1 with TRBJ1-6; the table's D call of TRBD1 was not tested on the DNA. TRBV21-1 is a listed pseudogene. CDR3 length equals 18 residues. In DNA, the CDR3 is TGTGCCAGCAGGTTCGCTCCGGGACATGAATTATCCAATTCACCCCTCCACTTT. Its protein product is CASRFAPGHELSNSPLHF.

With regard to this clone: The germline gene is not matched at one end of the junction; a read error may be the cause. The rearrangement uses TRBV7-9 and TRBJ1-2; unclear D gene. CDR3 length equals 14 residues. CDR1 is SEHNR and CDR2 is FQNEAQ in the germline V gene (reference sequence). CDR3 nucleotide sequence: TGTGCCAGCAACTTACTTAAGGCGAAGTATGGCTACACCTTC. It yields the protein CASNLLKAKYGYTF.

The chain carries TRBV5-3 and TRBJ1-1; D not certain. TRBV5-3 is noted as an ORF with a role that remains uncertain. The V and J ends lost 3 bases and 4 bases respectively, with 10 bases between them. This CDR3 has 13 residues. The chain's CDR3 is CARSCDKITEAFF. CDR3 bases: TGTGCCAGAAGCTGCGACAAAATCACTGAAGCTTTCTTT.

The CDR3 bases are TGTGCCAGCCTGGGCTCTGGGTATGGCTACACCTTC. It is translated as CASLGSGYGYTF. The chain employs TRBV12-3 or TRBV12-4 and TRBJ1-2; D gene ambiguous. The ends were cut back, 8 bases at V and 5 bases at J, with 12 bases in the middle. The CDR3 has 12 amino acids.

V gene TRBV7-9 combines with J gene TRBJ2-3; D not certain. This CDR3 spans 13 amino acids. Trimming shortened V by 3 bases and J by 3 bases, and 7 bases separated the two germline ends. The germline V gene encodes CDR1 SEHNR and CDR2 FQNEAQ (reference sequence). The CDR3 region has the DNA TGTGCCAGCAGCTTGGTCTCGACAGATACGCAGTATTTT. It yields the protein CASSLVSTDTQYF.

This clone showed up just a few times. The chain has TRBV5-4 and TRBJ1-2, with D uncertain. From germline, CDR1 is SGHNT and CDR2 YYREEE (reference sequence). V gave up 0 bases and J gave up 8 bases, with 14 bases separating them. This CDR3 has 14 residues. CDR3 nucleotides: TGTGCCAGCAGCTTGGAGGCCGGCAATAGAGGCTACACCTTC. The encoded protein is CASSLEAGNRGYTF.

The chain links TRBV5-4 to TRBJ2-7; 7 positions agree with TRBD2. Germline V gives CDR1 SGHNT, CDR2 YYREEE (reference sequence). V trimming: 2 bases; J trimming: 3 bases; junction bases outside the gene matches: 2. This CDR3 has 13 residues. The CDR3 loop is CASSLPSGYEQYF. CDR3 DNA sequence: TGTGCCAGCAGCTTACCTAGCGGCTACGAGCAGTACTTC.

The chain carries TRBV5-4 and TRBJ2-7; a possible D gene is TRBD1 (5 bases). CDR1 and CDR2 from the germline V gene are SGHNT and YYREEE (reference sequence). The V end was cut by 3 bases, the J end by 0 bases, with 13 bases between. The CDR3 extends over 15 amino acids. CDR3 protein: CASSSKTGSSYEQYF. For the CDR3, the DNA is TGTGCCAGCAGCTCCAAAACAGGATCCTCCTACGAGCAGTACTTC.

V is TRBV18 and J is TRBJ1-5; 8 positions agree with TRBD1. The CDR3 contains 16 residues. The V gene end was trimmed by 6 bases and the J gene end by 6 bases; junction bases not matched to a gene: 13. Per the germline V gene, CDR1 is KGHSH and CDR2 is LQKENI. CDR3 loop: CASSQSPGGIGQPQHF. The CDR3 DNA reads as TGTGCCAGCTCTCAAAGCCCAGGGGGCATTGGTCAGCCCCAGCATTTT.

This clone was detected only a few times. The chain links TRBV5-1 to TRBJ2-5, with D possibly being TRBD2 (5 bases). Germline CDR1 and CDR2: SGHRS and YFSETQ. The CDR3 length is 14 residues. Deletions cut 2 bases from V and 2 bases from J, with 10 bases between. CDR3: CASSLWAGQETQYF. CDR3 DNA: TGCGCCAGCAGCTTATGGGCGGGTCAAGAGACCCAGTACTTC.

The chain couples TRBV20-1 to TRBJ1-6; tentative D call: TRBD1 (6 bases). V lost 3 bases, J lost 0 bases, and 12 bases lay in between. This CDR3 comprises 16 residues. Per germline, CDR1 DFQATT and CDR2 SNEGSKA (reference sequence). The CDR3, as DNA: TGCAGTGCTAGTGTAACAGGGAGCTCCTATAATTCACCCCTCCACTTT. Its translation is CSASVTGSSYNSPLHF.

The chain couples TRBV25-1 to TRBJ1-6; D uncertain. Trimming shortened V by 5 bases and J by 0 bases, and 8 bases separated the two germline ends. This CDR3 has 15 residues. Germline V lookup: CDR1 MGHDK, CDR2 SYGVNS. The CDR3 nucleotides are TGTGCCAGCAGTTCTGGGAGCTCCTATAATTCACCCCTCCACTTT. Translating it yields CASSSGSSYNSPLHF.

The CDR3 protein is CASSVGGGQGSYEQYF. The CDR3 DNA is TGTGCCAGCAGCGTTGGGGGAGGGCAGGGCTCCTACGAGCAGTACTTC. The chain couples TRBV9 to TRBJ2-7; 7 positions match TRBD2. Looked up from germline, CDR1 is SGDLS and CDR2 is YYNGEE. This CDR3 has 16 residues. V dropped 2 bases and J dropped 0; count of bases not matched to a gene: 8.

This clone was picked up one time. The chain combines TRBV18 with TRBJ1-1, with 7 bases matching TRBD1. The CDR3 is 14 residues long. The germline V gene encodes CDR1 KGHSH and CDR2 LQKENI. V shed 6 bases, J shed 2 bases, and the junction held 6 bases outside the gene matches. As DNA, the CDR3 is TGTGCCAGCTCGCCTACAGGGGAAAACACTGAAGCTTTCTTT. Translation gives CASSPTGENTEAFF.

The CDR3 region has the DNA TGCAGCGTTCAAAAAAGGGACAGTCGTGAAAAACTGTTTTTT. It translates to CSVQKRDSREKLFF. This chain joins TRBV29-1 and TRBJ1-4; TRBD1 matches 7 bases. V lost 5 bases, J lost 7 bases, and 10 bases stayed unmatched. Germline V gene data show CDR1 as SQVTM and CDR2 as ANQGSEA. The CDR3 runs 14 residues.

The rearrangement links TRBV29-1 to TRBJ1-4; possible D gene TRBD1, 5 bases. Trimming removed 5 bases from V and 7 bases from J, with 11 bases in between. Germline assignment: CDR1 SQVTM and CDR2 ANQGSEA. The CDR3 consists of 12 residues. CDR3 residues: CSVNRGGEKLFF. The DNA of the CDR3 is TGCAGCGTTAATAGGGGAGGTGAAAAACTGTTTTTT.